What follows are 10 T cell receptor beta chains derived from one specimen sequenced in a study of T-cell reconstitution after alpha-beta-depleted transplantation in children. The TCRbeta library was prepared with unique molecular identifiers. Via MiXCR, TCRdb re-called the PCR reads, giving one row per CDR3 protein. Of nearly 550,000 distinct CDR3 sequences in the sample, about 18% are singletons; the top ten hold more than 2.5%. Here the sequenced sample was PBMCs from the stem cell graft donor, taken from the stem cell graft. These receptor sequences come from a human donor who donated a stem cell graft to a child with acute lymphoblastic leukemia.

This clonotype was detected only a few times. The rearrangement links TRBV2 to TRBJ2-2; 9 positions match TRBD2. Germline CDR1 is SNHLY and CDR2 is FYNNEI. CDR3 length equals 15 residues. J lost 9 bases, V lost 3 bases, and 8 bases had no gene match. For the CDR3, the DNA is TGTGCCAGCAGTGAGGAGGCGGGAGGGCCCCGGGAGCTGTTTTTT. Protein sequence: CASSEEAGGPRELFF. The full variable domain, completed using reference TRBV2 and TRBJ2-2, is EPEVTQTPSHQVTQMGQEVILRCVPISNHLYFYWYRQILGQKVEFLVSFYNNEISEKSEIFDDQFSVERPDGSNFTLKIRSTKLEDSAMYFCASSEEAGGPRELFFGEGSRLTVL.

The chain has TRBV7-2 and TRBJ2-3, with D maybe TRBD2 (6 bases). Germline V CDR1 and CDR2: SGHTA, FQGNSA. CDR3 length: 15 amino acids. The V end was cut by 1 base, the J end by 6 bases, with 14 bases between. The CDR3 protein is CASSLELRGKDTQYF. The CDR3 DNA reads as TGTGCCAGCAGCTTAGAGCTCCGCGGGAAGGATACGCAGTATTTT.

This clonotype was recorded a few times. The chain recombines TRBV7-9 with TRBJ1-2, with D possibly being TRBD1 (6 bases). Germline assignment: CDR1 SEHNR and CDR2 FQNEAQ (reference sequence). This CDR3 has 14 amino acids. Deletions cut 3 bases from V and 8 bases from J, with 16 bases between. The CDR3 nucleotides are TGTGCCAGCAGCTTGGATGAACAGGGCGGCGGCTACACCTTC. Translating it yields CASSLDEQGGGYTF.

This clonotype was detected a few times. The rearrangement uses TRBV20-1 and TRBJ2-1, with D possibly being TRBD2 (7 bases). Germline CDR1 and CDR2: DFQATT and SNEGSKA (reference sequence). CDR3 size: 16 residues. V gave up 0 bases and J gave up 3 bases, with 15 bases separating them. The CDR3 is CSAREGGRGNYNEQFF. The CDR3 DNA is TGCAGTGCTAGAGAAGGGGGGAGGGGGAACTACAATGAGCAGTTCTTC.

This clonotype was observed a handful of times. The genes are TRBV9 and TRBJ2-1; 12 bases agree with TRBD2. The CDR3 is 15 amino acids. The J segment lost 8 bases and the V segment lost 3 bases, leaving 6 bases of the junction unmatched. Germline V CDR1 and CDR2: SGDLS, YYNGEE. CDR3 DNA: TGTGCCAGCAGCGAGAGACTAGCGGGAGTGGATGAGCAGTTCTTC. Translation: CASSERLAGVDEQFF.

V and J are TRBV3-1 and TRBJ2-1; D not resolved. CDR1 LGHDT and CDR2 YNNKEL come from the germline V gene (reference sequence). This CDR3 spans 15 amino acids. V lost 11 bases, J lost 6 bases, and 23 bases lay in between. DNA for the CDR3: TGTGCCTCCTCCCCTCGGATATCCATCTCCAATGAGCAGTTCTTC. Its translation: CASSPRISISNEQFF.

This clonotype has only a few counts. This rearrangement joins TRBV6-4 to TRBJ1-5, with D perhaps TRBD1 (6 bases). Trimming cost V 1 base and J 4 bases, with 14 bases left between them. The germline V gene has CDR1 MRHNA and CDR2 SNTAGT. This CDR3 has 16 residues. The chain's CDR3 is CASSDWDIGRNQPQHF. The DNA of the CDR3 is TGTGCCAGCAGTGACTGGGACATAGGGAGGAATCAGCCCCAGCATTTT.

Only one count was recorded for this clonotype. V is TRBV12-3 or TRBV12-4 and J is TRBJ2-7; D perhaps matches TRBD2 (6 bases). CDR3 length: 21 residues. V was shortened by 0 bases and J by 4 bases, with 31 bases between the two germline ends. The CDR3 nucleotides read TGTGCCAGCAGTTTAGCCTCACCGGGACTCCAGAGGACTCAGACCTCTTACGAGCAGTACTTC. It yields the protein CASSLASPGLQRTQTSYEQYF.

This rearrangement joins TRBV9 to TRBJ2-3; 7 positions match TRBD2. V shed 6 bases and J 2 bases; nucleotides not matched to a gene: 9. The length of the CDR3 is 15 residues. Germline loops: CDR1 SGDLS, CDR2 YYNGEE. CDR3 sequence (DNA): TGTGCCAGCACATACAGCGGGGATAACACAGATACGCAGTATTTT. Its translation is CASTYSGDNTDTQYF.

The V call is TRBV28, the J call TRBJ2-2; 7 nucleotides align to TRBD2. The V segment lost 7 bases and the J segment 5 bases; nucleotides outside the gene matches: 13. CDR1 is MDHEN, CDR2 SYDVKM, per germline. The CDR3 spans 16 residues. CDR3 region: CASNRMGGSGTGELFF. The CDR3 DNA reads TGTGCCAGCAACCGAATGGGGGGGAGTGGGACCGGGGAGCTGTTTTTT.